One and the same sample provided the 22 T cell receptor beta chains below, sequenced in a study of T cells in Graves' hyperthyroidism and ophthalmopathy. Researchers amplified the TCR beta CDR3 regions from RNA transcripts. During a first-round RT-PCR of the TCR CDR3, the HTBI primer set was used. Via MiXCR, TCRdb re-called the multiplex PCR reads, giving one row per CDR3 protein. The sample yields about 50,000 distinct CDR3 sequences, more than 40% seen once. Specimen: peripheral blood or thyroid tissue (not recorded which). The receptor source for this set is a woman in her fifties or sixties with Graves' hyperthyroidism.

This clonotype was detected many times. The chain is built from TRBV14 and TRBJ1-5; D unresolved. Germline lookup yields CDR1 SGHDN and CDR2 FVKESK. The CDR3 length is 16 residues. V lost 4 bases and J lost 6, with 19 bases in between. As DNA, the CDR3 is TGTGCCAGCAGCCCCCATGTCCGGCTGTCGAGTCAGCCCCAGCATTTT. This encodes CASSPHVRLSSQPQHF. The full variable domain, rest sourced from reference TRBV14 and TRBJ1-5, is EAGVTQFPSHSVIEKGQTVTLRCDPISGHDNLYWYRRVMGKEIKFLLHFVKESKQDESGMPNNRFLAERTGGTYSTLKVQPAELEDSGVYFCASSPHVRLSSQPQHFGDGTRLSIL.

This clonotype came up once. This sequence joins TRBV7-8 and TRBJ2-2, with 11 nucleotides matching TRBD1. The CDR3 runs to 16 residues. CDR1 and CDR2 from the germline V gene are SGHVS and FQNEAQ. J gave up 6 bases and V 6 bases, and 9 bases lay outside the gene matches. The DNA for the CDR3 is TGTGCCAGCAGTTCCCGGGACAGGGGGGGAGCCGGGGAGCTGTTTTTT. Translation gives CASSSRDRGGAGELFF.

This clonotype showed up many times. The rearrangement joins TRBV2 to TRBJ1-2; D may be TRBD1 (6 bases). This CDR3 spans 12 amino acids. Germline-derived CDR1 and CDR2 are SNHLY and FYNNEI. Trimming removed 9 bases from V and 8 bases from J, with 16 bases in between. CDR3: CARGNREYGYTF. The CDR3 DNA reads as TGTGCCAGGGGTAACAGGGAATACGGCTACACCTTC.

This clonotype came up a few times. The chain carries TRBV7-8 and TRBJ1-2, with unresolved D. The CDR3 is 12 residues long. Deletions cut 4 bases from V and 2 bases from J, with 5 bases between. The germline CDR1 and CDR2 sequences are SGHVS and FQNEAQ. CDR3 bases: TGTGCCAGCAGCTCTGACAACTATGGCTACACCTTC. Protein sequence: CASSSDNYGYTF.

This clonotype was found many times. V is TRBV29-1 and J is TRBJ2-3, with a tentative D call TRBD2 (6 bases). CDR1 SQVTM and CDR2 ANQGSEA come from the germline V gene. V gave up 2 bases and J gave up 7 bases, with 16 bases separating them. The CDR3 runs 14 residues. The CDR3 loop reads CSVEKSTGGYTQYF. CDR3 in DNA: TGCAGCGTTGAAAAGTCCACCGGAGGGTATACGCAGTATTTT.

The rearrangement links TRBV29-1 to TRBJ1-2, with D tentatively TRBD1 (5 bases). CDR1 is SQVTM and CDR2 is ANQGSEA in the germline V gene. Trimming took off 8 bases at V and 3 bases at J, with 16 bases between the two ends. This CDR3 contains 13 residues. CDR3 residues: CSIVEGRDYGYTF. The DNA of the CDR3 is TGCAGCATAGTAGAGGGGAGGGACTATGGCTACACCTTC.

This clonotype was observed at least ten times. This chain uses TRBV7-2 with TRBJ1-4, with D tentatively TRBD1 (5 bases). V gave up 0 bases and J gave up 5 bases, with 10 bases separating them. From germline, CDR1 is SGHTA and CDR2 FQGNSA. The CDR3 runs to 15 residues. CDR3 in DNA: TGTGCCAGCAGCTTAGCGGCAGGGAGGAATGAAAAACTGTTTTTT. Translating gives CASSLAAGRNEKLFF.

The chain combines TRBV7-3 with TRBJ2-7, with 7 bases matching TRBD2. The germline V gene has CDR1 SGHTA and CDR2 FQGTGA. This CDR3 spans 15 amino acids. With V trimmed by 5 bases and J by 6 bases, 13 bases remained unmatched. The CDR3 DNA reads TGTGCCAGCAGCCCCGTCCCCACCGGGGAGGGCGAGCAGTACTTC. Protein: CASSPVPTGEGEQYF.

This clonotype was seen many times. The CDR3 is CSARPGLPANQPQHF. CDR3 DNA sequence: TGCAGTGCTAGACCGGGCCTTCCAGCCAATCAGCCCCAGCATTTT. This chain joins TRBV20-1 and TRBJ1-5, with D unclear. Germline V gene data show CDR1 as DFQATT and CDR2 as SNEGSKA (reference sequence). V was clipped by 2 bases and J by 3 bases, with 14 bases between them. The CDR3 extends over 15 amino acids.

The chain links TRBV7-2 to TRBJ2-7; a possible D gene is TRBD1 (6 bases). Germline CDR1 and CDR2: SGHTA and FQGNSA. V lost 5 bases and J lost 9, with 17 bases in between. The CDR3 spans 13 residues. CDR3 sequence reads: CASSITGKAGQYF. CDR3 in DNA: TGTGCCAGCAGCATAACAGGGAAGGCCGGGCAGTACTTC.

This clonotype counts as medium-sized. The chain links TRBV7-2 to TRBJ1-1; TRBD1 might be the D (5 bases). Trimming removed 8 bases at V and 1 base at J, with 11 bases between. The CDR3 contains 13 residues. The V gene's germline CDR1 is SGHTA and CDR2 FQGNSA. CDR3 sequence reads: CASSRQRNTEAFF. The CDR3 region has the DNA TGTGCCAGCTCAAGACAGAGGAACACTGAAGCTTTCTTT.

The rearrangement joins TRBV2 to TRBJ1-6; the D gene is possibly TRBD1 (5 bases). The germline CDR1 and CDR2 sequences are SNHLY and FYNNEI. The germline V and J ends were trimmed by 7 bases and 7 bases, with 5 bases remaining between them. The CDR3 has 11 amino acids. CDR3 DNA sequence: TGTGCCAGCAAGGGGAATTCACCCCTCCACTTT. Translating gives CASKGNSPLHF.

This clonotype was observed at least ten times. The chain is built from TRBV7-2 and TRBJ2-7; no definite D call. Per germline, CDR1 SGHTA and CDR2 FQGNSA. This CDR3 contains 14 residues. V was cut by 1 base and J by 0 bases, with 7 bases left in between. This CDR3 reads CASSLGLASYEQYF. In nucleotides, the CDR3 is TGTGCCAGCAGCTTAGGACTGGCCTCCTACGAGCAGTACTTC.

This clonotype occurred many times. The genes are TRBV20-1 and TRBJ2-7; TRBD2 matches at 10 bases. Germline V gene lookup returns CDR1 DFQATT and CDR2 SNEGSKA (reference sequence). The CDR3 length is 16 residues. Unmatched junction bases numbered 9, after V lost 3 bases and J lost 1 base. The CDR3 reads CSARRLAGAISYEQYF. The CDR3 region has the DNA TGCAGTGCTAGGCGGCTAGCGGGAGCGATATCCTACGAGCAGTACTTC.

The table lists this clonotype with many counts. CDR3 nucleotides: TGTGCCAGCAGTGAATGGGGTACCGGGGAGCTGTTTTTT. The encoded protein is CASSEWGTGELFF. The chain is built from TRBV2 and TRBJ2-2; D unresolved. The CDR3 is 13 residues long. V lost 2 bases, J lost 5 bases, and 6 bases lay in between. CDR1 is SNHLY, CDR2 FYNNEI, per germline.

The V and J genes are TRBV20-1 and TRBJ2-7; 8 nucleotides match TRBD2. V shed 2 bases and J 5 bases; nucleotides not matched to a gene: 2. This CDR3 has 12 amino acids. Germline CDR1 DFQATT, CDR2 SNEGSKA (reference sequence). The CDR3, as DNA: TGCAGTGCTAGAAGCGGGAGCCACGAGCAGTACTTC. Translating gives CSARSGSHEQYF.

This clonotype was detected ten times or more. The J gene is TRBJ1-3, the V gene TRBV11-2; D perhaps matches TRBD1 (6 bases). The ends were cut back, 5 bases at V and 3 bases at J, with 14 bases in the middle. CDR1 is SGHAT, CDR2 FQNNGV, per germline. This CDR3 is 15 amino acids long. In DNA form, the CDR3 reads TGTGCCAGCAGCCTACAGGGTTTGGGTGGAAACACCATATATTTT. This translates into CASSLQGLGGNTIYF.

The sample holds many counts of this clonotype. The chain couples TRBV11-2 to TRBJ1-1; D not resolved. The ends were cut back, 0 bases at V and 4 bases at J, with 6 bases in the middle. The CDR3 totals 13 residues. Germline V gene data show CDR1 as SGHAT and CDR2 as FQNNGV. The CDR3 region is CASSLDQLTEAFF. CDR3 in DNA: TGTGCCAGCAGCTTAGATCAGCTCACTGAAGCTTTCTTT.

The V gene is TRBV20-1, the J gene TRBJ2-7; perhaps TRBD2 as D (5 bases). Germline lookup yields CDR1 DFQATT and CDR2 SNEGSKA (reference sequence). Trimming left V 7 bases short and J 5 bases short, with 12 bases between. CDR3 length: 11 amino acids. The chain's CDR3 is CSVGSSHEQYF. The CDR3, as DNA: TGCAGTGTTGGGAGTTCCCACGAGCAGTACTTC.

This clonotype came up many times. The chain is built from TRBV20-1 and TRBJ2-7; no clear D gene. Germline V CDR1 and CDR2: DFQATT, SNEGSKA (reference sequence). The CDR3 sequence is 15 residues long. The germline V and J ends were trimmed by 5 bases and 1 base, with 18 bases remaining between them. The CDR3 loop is CSAEGHLAPSYEQYF. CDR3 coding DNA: TGCAGTGCTGAAGGTCATTTAGCTCCTTCCTACGAGCAGTACTTC.

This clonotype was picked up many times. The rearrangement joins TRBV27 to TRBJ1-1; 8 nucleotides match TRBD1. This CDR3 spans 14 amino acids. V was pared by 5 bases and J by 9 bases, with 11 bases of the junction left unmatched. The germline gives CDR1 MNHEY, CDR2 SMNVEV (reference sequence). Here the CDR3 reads CASSAGTGDMKAFF. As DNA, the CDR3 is TGTGCCAGCAGTGCCGGGACAGGAGACATGAAAGCTTTCTTT.

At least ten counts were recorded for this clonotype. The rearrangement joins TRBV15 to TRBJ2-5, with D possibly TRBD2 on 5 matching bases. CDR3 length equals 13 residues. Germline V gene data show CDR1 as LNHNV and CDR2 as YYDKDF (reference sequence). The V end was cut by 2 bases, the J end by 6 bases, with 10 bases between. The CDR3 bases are TGTGCCACCAGCAGATGGGGAGAGCAGACCCAGTACTTC. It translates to CATSRWGEQTQYF.